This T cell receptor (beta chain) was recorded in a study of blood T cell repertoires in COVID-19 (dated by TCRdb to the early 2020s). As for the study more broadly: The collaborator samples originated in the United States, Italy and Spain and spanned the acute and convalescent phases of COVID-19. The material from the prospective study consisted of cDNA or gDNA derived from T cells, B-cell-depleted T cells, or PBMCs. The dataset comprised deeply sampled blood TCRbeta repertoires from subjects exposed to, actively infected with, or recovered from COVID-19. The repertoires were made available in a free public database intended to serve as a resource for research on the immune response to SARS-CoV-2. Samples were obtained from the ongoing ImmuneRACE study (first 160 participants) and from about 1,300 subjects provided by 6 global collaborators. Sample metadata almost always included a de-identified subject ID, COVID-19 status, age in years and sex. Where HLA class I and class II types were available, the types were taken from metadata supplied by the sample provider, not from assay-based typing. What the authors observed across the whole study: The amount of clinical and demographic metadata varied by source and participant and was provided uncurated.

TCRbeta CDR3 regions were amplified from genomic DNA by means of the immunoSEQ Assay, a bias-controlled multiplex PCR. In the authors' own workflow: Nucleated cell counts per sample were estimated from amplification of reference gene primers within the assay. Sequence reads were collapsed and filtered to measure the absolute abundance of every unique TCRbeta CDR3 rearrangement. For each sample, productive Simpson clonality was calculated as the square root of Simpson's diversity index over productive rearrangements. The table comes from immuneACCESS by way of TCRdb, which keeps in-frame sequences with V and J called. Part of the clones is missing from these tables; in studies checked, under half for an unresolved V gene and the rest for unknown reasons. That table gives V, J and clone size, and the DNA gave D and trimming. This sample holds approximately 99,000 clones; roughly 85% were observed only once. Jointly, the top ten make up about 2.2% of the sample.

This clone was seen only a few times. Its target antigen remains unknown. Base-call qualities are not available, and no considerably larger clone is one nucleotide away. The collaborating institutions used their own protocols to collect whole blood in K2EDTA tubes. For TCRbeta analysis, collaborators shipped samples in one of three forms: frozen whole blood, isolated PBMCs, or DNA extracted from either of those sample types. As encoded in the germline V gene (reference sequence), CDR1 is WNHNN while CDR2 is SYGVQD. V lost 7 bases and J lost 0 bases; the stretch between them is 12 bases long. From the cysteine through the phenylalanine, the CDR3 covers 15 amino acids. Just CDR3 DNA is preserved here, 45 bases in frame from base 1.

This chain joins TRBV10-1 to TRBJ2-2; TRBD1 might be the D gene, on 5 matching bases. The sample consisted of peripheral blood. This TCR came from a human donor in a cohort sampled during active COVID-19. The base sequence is TGCGCCAGCATTACGGACATAGCGAACACCGGGGAGCTGTTTTTT. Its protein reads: CASITDIANTGELFF.